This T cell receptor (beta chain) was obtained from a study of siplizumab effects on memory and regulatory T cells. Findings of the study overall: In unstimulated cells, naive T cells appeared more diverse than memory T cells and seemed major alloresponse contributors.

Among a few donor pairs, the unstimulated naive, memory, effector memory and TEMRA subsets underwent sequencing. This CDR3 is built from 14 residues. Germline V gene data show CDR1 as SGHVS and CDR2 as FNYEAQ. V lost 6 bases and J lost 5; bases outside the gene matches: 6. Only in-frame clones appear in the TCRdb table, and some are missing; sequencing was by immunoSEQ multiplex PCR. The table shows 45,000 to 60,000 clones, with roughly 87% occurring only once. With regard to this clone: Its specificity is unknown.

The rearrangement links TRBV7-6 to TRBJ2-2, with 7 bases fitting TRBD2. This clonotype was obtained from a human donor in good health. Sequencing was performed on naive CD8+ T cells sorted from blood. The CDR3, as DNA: TGTGCCAGCAGTGGGAGGGAAGCGACCGGGGAGCTGTTTTTT. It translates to CASSGREATGELFF.